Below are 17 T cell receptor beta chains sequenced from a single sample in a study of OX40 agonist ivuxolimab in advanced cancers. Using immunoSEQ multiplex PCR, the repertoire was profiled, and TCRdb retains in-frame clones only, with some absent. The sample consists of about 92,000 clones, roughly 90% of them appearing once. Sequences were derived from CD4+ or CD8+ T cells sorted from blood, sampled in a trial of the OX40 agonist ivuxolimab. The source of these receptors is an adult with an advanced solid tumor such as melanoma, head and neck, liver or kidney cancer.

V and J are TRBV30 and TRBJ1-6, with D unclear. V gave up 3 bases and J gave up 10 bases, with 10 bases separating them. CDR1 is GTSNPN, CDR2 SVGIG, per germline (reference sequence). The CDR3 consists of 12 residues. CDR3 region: CAWRGGLSPLHF. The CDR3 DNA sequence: TGTGCCTGGAGAGGAGGGTTATCACCCCTCCACTTT.

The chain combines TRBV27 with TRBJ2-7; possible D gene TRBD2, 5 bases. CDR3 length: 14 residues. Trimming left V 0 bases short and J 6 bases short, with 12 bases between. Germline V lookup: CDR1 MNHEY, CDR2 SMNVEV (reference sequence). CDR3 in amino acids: CASSLSRLSGEQYF. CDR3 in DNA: TGTGCCAGCAGTTTATCTAGACTAAGCGGCGAGCAGTACTTC.

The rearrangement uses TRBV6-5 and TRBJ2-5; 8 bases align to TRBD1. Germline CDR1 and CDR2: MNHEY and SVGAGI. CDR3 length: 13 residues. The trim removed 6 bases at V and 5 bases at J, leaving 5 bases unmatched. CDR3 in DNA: TGTGCCAGCAGACCGACAGGGGTGGAGACCCAGTACTTC. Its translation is CASRPTGVETQYF.

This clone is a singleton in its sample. The CDR3 nucleotides read TGCGCCAGCAGCCAAGGAGCGGGAGGGCCTATAAATGAGCAGTTCTTC. It is translated as CASSQGAGGPINEQFF. The chain is built from TRBV4-3 and TRBJ2-1; 10 bases line up with TRBD2. The CDR3 covers 16 residues. J was trimmed by 7 bases and V by 1 base; bases with no gene match: 7. Germline V gene sequence: CDR1 LGHNA, CDR2 YSLEER.

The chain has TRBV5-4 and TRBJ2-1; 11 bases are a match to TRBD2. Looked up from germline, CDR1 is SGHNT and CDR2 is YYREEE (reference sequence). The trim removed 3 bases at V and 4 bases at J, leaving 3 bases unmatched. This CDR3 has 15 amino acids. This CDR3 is CASSSGLAVYNEQFF. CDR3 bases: TGTGCCAGCAGCTCGGGACTAGCGGTTTACAATGAGCAGTTCTTC.

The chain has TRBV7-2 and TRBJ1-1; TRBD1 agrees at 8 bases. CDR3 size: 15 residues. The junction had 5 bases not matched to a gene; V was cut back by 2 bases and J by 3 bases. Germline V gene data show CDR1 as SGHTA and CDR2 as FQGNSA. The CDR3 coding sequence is TGTGCCAGCAGCTTAACCGGACAGGGCTACACTGAAGCTTTCTTT. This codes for CASSLTGQGYTEAFF.

This CDR3 is CASSYPSQGAYEQYF. In nucleotides, the CDR3 is TGTGCCAGCAGTTACCCCTCTCAGGGGGCGTATGAGCAGTACTTC. The chain couples TRBV6-6 to TRBJ2-7; 8 nucleotides align to TRBD1. CDR1 MNHNY and CDR2 SVGAGI come from the germline V gene (reference sequence). The CDR3 runs to 15 residues. Losses at the gene ends were 2 bases for V and 7 bases for J; bases not matched to a gene: 10.

CDR3 bases: TGTGCCAGCAGCTTGCTCCTAGCGGGAGCTGGCGAGCAGTACTTC. It codes for CASSLLLAGAGEQYF. The chain carries TRBV7-2 and TRBJ2-7, with TRBD2 matching 10 bases. Trimming removed 3 bases from V and 6 bases from J; junction bases left unmatched: 8. Germline values: CDR1 SGHTA, CDR2 FQGNSA. This CDR3 comprises 15 residues.

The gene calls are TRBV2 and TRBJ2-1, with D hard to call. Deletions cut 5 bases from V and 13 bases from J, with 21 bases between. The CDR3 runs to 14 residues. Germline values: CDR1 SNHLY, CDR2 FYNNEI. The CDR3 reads CASSSRTLTGEQFF. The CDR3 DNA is TGTGCCAGCAGTTCCCGGACCCTTACTGGGGAACAGTTCTTC.

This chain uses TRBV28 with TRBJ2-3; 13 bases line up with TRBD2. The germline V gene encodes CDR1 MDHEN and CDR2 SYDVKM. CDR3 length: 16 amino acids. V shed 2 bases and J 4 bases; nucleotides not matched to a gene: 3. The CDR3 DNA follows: TGTGCCAGCAGTTTAACCGGACTAGCGGGAGCAGATACGCAGTATTTT. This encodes CASSLTGLAGADTQYF.

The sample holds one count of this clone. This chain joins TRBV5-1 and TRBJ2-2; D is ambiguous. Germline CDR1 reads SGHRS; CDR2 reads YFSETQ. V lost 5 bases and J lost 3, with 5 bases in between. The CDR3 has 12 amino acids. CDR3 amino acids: CASSRDTGELFF. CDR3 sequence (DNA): TGCGCCAGCAGTAGGGACACCGGGGAGCTGTTTTTT. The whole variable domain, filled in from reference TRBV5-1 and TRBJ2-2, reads KAGVTQTPRYLIKTRGQQVTLSCSPISGHRSVSWYQQTPGQGLQFLFEYFSETQRNKGNFPGRFSGRQFSNSRSEMNVSTLELGDSALYLCASSRDTGELFFGEGSRLTVL.

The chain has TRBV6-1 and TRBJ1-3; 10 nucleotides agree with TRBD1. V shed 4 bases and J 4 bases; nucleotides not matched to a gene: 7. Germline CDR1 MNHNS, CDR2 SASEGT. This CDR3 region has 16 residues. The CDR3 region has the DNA TGTGCCAGCAGTGGGGTGGACAGGGGGATCGGAAACACCATATATTTT. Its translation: CASSGVDRGIGNTIYF.

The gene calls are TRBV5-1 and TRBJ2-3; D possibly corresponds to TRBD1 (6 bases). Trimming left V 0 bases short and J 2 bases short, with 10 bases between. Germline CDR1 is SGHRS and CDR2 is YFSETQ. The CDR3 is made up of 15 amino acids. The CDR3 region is CASSLETGPTDTQYF. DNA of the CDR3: TGCGCCAGCAGCTTGGAGACAGGTCCCACAGATACGCAGTATTTT. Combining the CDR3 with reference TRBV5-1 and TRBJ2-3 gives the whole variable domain KAGVTQTPRYLIKTRGQQVTLSCSPISGHRSVSWYQQTPGQGLQFLFEYFSETQRNKGNFPGRFSGRQFSNSRSEMNVSTLELGDSALYLCASSLETGPTDTQYFGPGTRLTVL.

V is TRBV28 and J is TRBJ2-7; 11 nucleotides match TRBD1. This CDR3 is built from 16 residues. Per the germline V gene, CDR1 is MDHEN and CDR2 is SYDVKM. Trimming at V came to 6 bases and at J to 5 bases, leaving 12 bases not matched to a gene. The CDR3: CASSSGGQGASHEQYF. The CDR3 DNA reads TGTGCCAGCAGCTCCGGAGGACAGGGGGCTTCACACGAGCAGTACTTC.

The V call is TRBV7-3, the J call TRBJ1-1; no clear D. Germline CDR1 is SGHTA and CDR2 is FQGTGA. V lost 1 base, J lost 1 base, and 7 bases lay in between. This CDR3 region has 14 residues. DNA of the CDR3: TGTGCCAGCAGCTTAAGGTCTACGAACACTGAAGCTTTCTTT. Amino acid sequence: CASSLRSTNTEAFF.

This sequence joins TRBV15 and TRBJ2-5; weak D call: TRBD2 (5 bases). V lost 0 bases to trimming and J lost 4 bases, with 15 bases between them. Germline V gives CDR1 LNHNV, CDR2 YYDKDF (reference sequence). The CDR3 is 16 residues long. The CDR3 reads CATSRELAGLGETQYF. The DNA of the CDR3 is TGTGCCACCAGCAGAGAACTTGCGGGTTTGGGAGAGACCCAGTACTTC.

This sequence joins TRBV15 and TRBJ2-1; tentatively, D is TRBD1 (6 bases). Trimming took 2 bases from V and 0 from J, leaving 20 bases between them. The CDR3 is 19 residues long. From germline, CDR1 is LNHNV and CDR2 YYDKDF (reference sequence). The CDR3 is CATSRTSISGTSSYNEQFF. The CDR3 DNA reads TGTGCCACCAGCAGAACGAGTATTTCAGGGACAAGCTCCTACAATGAGCAGTTCTTC.